The 15 T cell receptor beta chains below all came from one sample that was sequenced in a study of T cells in Graves' hyperthyroidism and ophthalmopathy. TCR beta CDR3 regions were amplified from RNA transcripts. First-round RT-PCR targeting the TCR CDR3 was performed with the HTBI primer set. TCRdb called the multiplex PCR reads again in MiXCR, with one record for every CDR3 protein. The sample has hundreds of thousands of distinct CDR3 sequences; about 14% are singletons. The sequencing sample was made of blood. Receptors originate from a woman aged 45-60 years with Graves' ophthalmopathy.

V and J are TRBV19 and TRBJ2-7; 11 bases match TRBD1. Germline assignment: CDR1 LNHDA and CDR2 SQIVND (reference sequence). With V trimmed by 6 bases and J by 4 bases, 11 bases remained unmatched. CDR3 size: 16 residues. The CDR3 loop is CASRPAGTGGGYEQYF. CDR3 sequence (DNA): TGTGCCAGTAGACCCGCCGGGACAGGGGGTGGGTACGAGCAGTACTTC.

This clonotype was seen only once. No conserved phenylalanine or tryptophan is present at the end of the CDR3, so a read error is the likely explanation. V is TRBV27 and J is TRBJ1-2; TRBD1 might be the D (6 bases). V gave up 4 bases and J gave up 5 bases, with 14 bases separating them. This CDR3 contains 14 residues. CDR1 MNHEY and CDR2 SMNVEV come from the germline V gene (reference sequence). The CDR3 spells CASSSAGQGYGYTV. The CDR3 region has the DNA TGTGCCAGCAGTTCTGCCGGGCAGGGGTATGGCTACACCGTC.

This clonotype was recorded a few times. The chain recombines TRBV7-2 with TRBJ1-1; tentatively, D is TRBD1 (5 bases). V was clipped by 4 bases and J by 1 base, with 16 bases between them. CDR1 SGHTA and CDR2 FQGNSA come from the germline V gene. The CDR3 covers 16 residues. The CDR3 region has the DNA TGTGCCAGCAGCTACCTTCGGAAGCAGGGGAACACTGAAGCTTTCTTT. This translates into CASSYLRKQGNTEAFF. The full variable domain, rest sourced from reference TRBV7-2 and TRBJ1-1, is GAGVSQSPSNKVTEKGKDVELRCDPISGHTALYWYRQSLGQGLEFLIYFQGNSAPDKSGLPSDRFSAERTGGSVSTLTIQRTQQEDSAVYLCASSYLRKQGNTEAFFGQGTRLTVV.

On this clonotype: Being one base from a much bigger clone, this may be a read error. The chain joins TRBV5-1 to TRBJ2-1; D not resolved. V lost 0 bases and J 4 bases, leaving 8 bases between the germline ends. The CDR3 is made up of 14 amino acids. The germline V gene has CDR1 SGHRS and CDR2 YFSETQ. Here the CDR3 reads CASSLGSWYNEQFF. In DNA form, the CDR3 reads TGCGCCAGCAGCTTGGGGTCTTGGTACAATGAGCAGTTCTTC. The whole variable domain, filled in from reference TRBV5-1 and TRBJ2-1, reads KAGVTQTPRYLIKTRGQQVTLSCSPISGHRSVSWYQQTPGQGLQFLFEYFSETQRNKGNFPGRFSGRQFSNSRSEMNVSTLELGDSALYLCASSLGSWYNEQFFGPGTRLTVL.

This clonotype was observed a handful of times. V usage is TRBV5-1 and J usage is TRBJ2-3, with TRBD2 matching over 10 bases. The CDR3 runs 16 residues. V dropped 4 bases and J dropped 0; count of bases not matched to a gene: 5. CDR1 and CDR2 (germline): SGHRS, YFSETQ. CDR3 sequence: CASSRLAGPSTDTQYF. The CDR3 DNA sequence: TGCGCCAGCAGCCGACTAGCGGGCCCTAGCACAGATACGCAGTATTTT.

This clonotype has ten or more counts. This sequence joins TRBV4-3 and TRBJ2-2; D might be TRBD1 (6 bases). Germline V gives CDR1 LGHNA, CDR2 YSLEER. V was cut by 4 bases and J by 1 base, with 13 bases left in between. This CDR3 spans 16 amino acids. CDR3 in amino acids: CASSPDRGGNTGELFF. As DNA, the CDR3 is TGCGCCAGCAGCCCCGACCGAGGGGGGAACACCGGGGAGCTGTTTTTT.

There are many counts of this clonotype. The rearrangement joins TRBV11-2 to TRBJ2-7, with 9 positions matching TRBD2. CDR3 size: 15 residues. Unmatched junction bases numbered 5, after V lost 1 base and J lost 4 bases. Germline V lookup: CDR1 SGHAT, CDR2 FQNNGV. CDR3 region: CASSLVAGGPYEQYF. The DNA for the CDR3 is TGTGCCAGCAGCTTAGTGGCGGGAGGGCCTTACGAGCAGTACTTC.

This clonotype was picked up a small number of times. The V and J genes are TRBV5-1 and TRBJ1-3, with D possibly matching TRBD1 (5 bases). This CDR3 region has 15 residues. V was pared by 4 bases and J by 2 bases, with 13 bases between. Germline lookup yields CDR1 SGHRS and CDR2 YFSETQ. The CDR3 protein is CASSGGIGTGNTIYF. CDR3 nucleotide sequence: TGCGCCAGCAGCGGGGGGATTGGGACTGGAAACACCATATATTTT. Full variable domain (rest looked up from reference TRBV5-1 and TRBJ1-3): KAGVTQTPRYLIKTRGQQVTLSCSPISGHRSVSWYQQTPGQGLQFLFEYFSETQRNKGNFPGRFSGRQFSNSRSEMNVSTLELGDSALYLCASSGGIGTGNTIYFGEGSWLTVV.

This clonotype was observed a few times. This sequence joins TRBV27 and TRBJ1-1; D call uncertain. The germline V and J ends were trimmed by 0 bases and 5 bases, with 10 bases remaining between them. Germline assignment: CDR1 MNHEY and CDR2 SMNVEV (reference sequence). The CDR3 covers 14 residues. The CDR3 reads CASSLSGKSTEAFF. For the CDR3, the DNA is TGTGCCAGCAGTTTATCGGGTAAGAGTACTGAAGCTTTCTTT.

This clonotype has only a few counts. The chain combines TRBV12-3 or TRBV12-4 with TRBJ2-6; D uncertain. Trimming shortened V by 6 bases and J by 3 bases, and 12 bases separated the two germline ends. The CDR3 runs 15 residues. CDR3 protein: CASSPPFLGANVLTF. The CDR3 DNA reads as TGTGCCAGCAGCCCCCCATTCCTTGGGGCCAACGTCCTGACTTTC.

The table lists this clonotype with a few counts. A much larger clone lies one base from this, so it may be a read error. The chain couples TRBV4-2 to TRBJ2-7, with D hard to call. Germline V gives CDR1 LGHNA, CDR2 YNFKEQ. CDR3 length: 14 amino acids. Written as DNA, the CDR3 is TGTGCCAGCAGCCAAGATGCCAGACCCTACGGGCAGTACTTC. Protein sequence: CASSQDARPYGQYF.

V gene TRBV19 combines with J gene TRBJ2-2, with TRBD2 matching 9 bases. The CDR3 sequence is 18 residues long. J gave up 0 bases and V 3 bases, and 8 bases lay outside the gene matches. Germline V gene sequence: CDR1 LNHDA, CDR2 SQIVND (reference sequence). The CDR3 loop reads CASSMWLAGAANTGELFF. As DNA, the CDR3 is TGTGCCAGTAGTATGTGGTTAGCGGGAGCGGCGAACACCGGGGAGCTGTTTTTT.

This clonotype was seen ten or more times. The CDR3 DNA is TGTGCCAGCAGGACAGGGGTGGGCACAGATACGCAGTATTTT. It is translated as CASRTGVGTDTQYF. This rearrangement joins TRBV27 to TRBJ2-3, with TRBD1 matching over 8 bases. The CDR3 runs 14 residues. Germline V CDR1 and CDR2: MNHEY, SMNVEV (reference sequence). The V segment lost 6 bases and the J segment 1 base; nucleotides outside the gene matches: 3.

About this clonotype itself: With a much larger clone just one base away, this may be a read error. The chain is built from TRBV30 and TRBJ2-1; TRBD2 aligns across 11 bases. J was trimmed by 4 bases and V by 4 bases; bases with no gene match: 6. Germline values: CDR1 GTSNPN, CDR2 SVGIG (reference sequence). The CDR3 covers 15 residues. The CDR3 DNA reads TGTGCCTGGACCCCACTAGCGGGAGTGTACAATGAGCAGTTCTTC. Translated: CAWTPLAGVYNEQFF.

This clonotype was detected many times. This chain connects TRBV7-2 to TRBJ2-7; D could derive from TRBD1 or TRBD2 (5 bases each). The germline CDR1 and CDR2 sequences are SGHTA and FQGNSA. Between the trimmed V and J ends, which lost 3 bases and 7 bases, there was a span of 16 bases. This CDR3 contains 14 residues. The CDR3, as DNA: TGTGCCAGCAGCTTGAGGGGCCCGGTCGGGGAGCAGTACTTC. It specifies CASSLRGPVGEQYF.